This T cell receptor beta chain appears in the sequencing data of a study of blood T cells in healthy people across ages. V dropped 1 base and J dropped 4 bases, with 10 bases sitting between them. Per germline, CDR1 MNHNS and CDR2 SASEGT. There are 14 residues in the CDR3. A second PCR of roughly 7 to 11 cycles used a sample-barcoded 5' primer and a J-beta primer mix. TCRdb re-analysed the 5' RACE reads in MiXCR, keeping a single row per CDR3 protein. This table has about 500,000 distinct CDR3 sequences, 24% appearing once. The same sample was also used in a study of T cells of mothers and their children.

The sequenced sample consisted of blood. The sequence was obtained from a boy aged 5 to 17 in good health. The rearrangement joins TRBV6-1 to TRBJ1-2; TRBD1 is a possible D gene (5 bases). Here the CDR3 DNA reads TGTGCCAGCAGTGAAGGGTCGGGGCCCTATGGCTACACCTTC. The encoded protein is CASSEGSGPYGYTF.